These 14 T cell receptor beta chains came from one sample sequenced in a study of identical twins. From the 5' RACE reads, TCRdb called clonotypes with MiXCR, one entry per CDR3 protein. The table has hundreds of thousands of distinct CDR3 sequences, over 9% seen once; the top ten hold around 1.5%. The data were also submitted as part of a second study, on yellow fever vaccine responses in identical twins.

Source material: PBMCs. The receptors stem from a woman younger than 30 in good health.

This clonotype was recorded a few times. The rearrangement uses TRBV20-1 and TRBJ2-3; possibly TRBD2 for D (7 bases). The V gene lost 5 bases and the J gene lost 4 bases, with 16 bases spanning the gap. CDR1 DFQATT and CDR2 SNEGSKA come from the germline V gene (reference sequence). This CDR3 is built from 14 residues. CDR3 sequence (DNA): TGCAGTGCTGGTTGGGGGGGGGGCGCAGATACGCAGTATTTT. The encoded protein is CSAGWGGGADTQYF.

This clonotype was seen at least ten times. This sequence joins TRBV10-3 and TRBJ2-7; TRBD2 agrees at 8 bases. With 0 bases clipped from V and 0 bases from J, the junction kept 4 bases outside the gene matches. CDR1 is ENHRY, CDR2 SYGVKD, per germline. This CDR3 is built from 16 residues. Written as DNA, the CDR3 is TGTGCCATCAGTGAGTCGAGGCGGGAGGCCTCCTACGAGCAGTACTTC. This gives the protein CAISESRREASYEQYF.

The chain couples TRBV14 to TRBJ2-7; 9 positions match TRBD2. V trimming: 2 bases; J trimming: 0 bases; junction bases outside the gene matches: 8. Germline values: CDR1 SGHDN, CDR2 FVKESK. The CDR3 has 17 residues. The CDR3 sequence: CASSQLKGLAGSYEQYF. CDR3 nucleotides: TGTGCCAGCAGCCAACTAAAGGGACTAGCAGGCTCCTACGAGCAGTACTTC. Combining the CDR3 with reference TRBV14 and TRBJ2-7 gives the whole variable domain EAGVTQFPSHSVIEKGQTVTLRCDPISGHDNLYWYRRVMGKEIKFLLHFVKESKQDESGMPNNRFLAERTGGTYSTLKVQPAELEDSGVYFCASSQLKGLAGSYEQYFGPGTRLTVT.

There are a few counts of this clonotype. The rearrangement joins TRBV5-1 to TRBJ2-2; D is perhaps TRBD1 (5 bases). The CDR3 contains 16 residues. Germline V gene data show CDR1 as SGHRS and CDR2 as YFSETQ. The germline V and J ends were trimmed by 2 bases and 4 bases, with 15 bases remaining between them. CDR3 loop: CASSLRSVQGTGELFF. As DNA, the CDR3 is TGCGCCAGCAGCTTACGCTCGGTCCAGGGCACCGGGGAGCTGTTTTTT. Supplemented by reference TRBV5-1 and TRBJ2-2, the full variable domain reads KAGVTQTPRYLIKTRGQQVTLSCSPISGHRSVSWYQQTPGQGLQFLFEYFSETQRNKGNFPGRFSGRQFSNSRSEMNVSTLELGDSALYLCASSLRSVQGTGELFFGEGSRLTVL.

This clonotype was seen at least ten times. The rearrangement joins TRBV5-6 to TRBJ2-4; 8 nucleotides match TRBD2. Germline lookup yields CDR1 SGHDT and CDR2 YYEEEE. The CDR3 contains 16 residues. Trimming took 4 bases from V and 0 from J; bases not matched to a gene: 6. The CDR3 is CASSPGGVQAKNIQYF. The CDR3 DNA reads TGTGCCAGCAGCCCCGGGGGGGTCCAAGCCAAAAACATTCAGTACTTC.

A few counts support this clonotype. This chain joins TRBV24-1 and TRBJ2-7; no reliable D call. The CDR3 loop spans 13 amino acids. Per germline, CDR1 KGHDR and CDR2 SFDVKD. Trimming removed 5 bases from V and 7 bases from J, with 14 bases in between. CDR3 loop: CATSGPNGWEQYF. DNA of the CDR3: TGTGCCACCAGTGGGCCGAACGGTTGGGAGCAGTACTTC.

The rearrangement links TRBV6-2 or TRBV6-3 to TRBJ2-1; 13 nucleotides match TRBD2. After removal of 6 bases from V and 9 bases from J, the junction contained 11 bases not matched to a gene. Germline V CDR1 and CDR2: MNHEY, SVGEGT. The CDR3 has 16 amino acids. CDR3 bases: TGTGCCAGCAGCCGGGCGACTAGCGGGAGGAGTGTTGAGCAGTTCTTC. This sequence encodes CASSRATSGRSVEQFF.

The sample holds many counts of this clonotype. V and J are TRBV7-2 and TRBJ1-1; D remains unclear. CDR3 size: 13 residues. Germline V gene data show CDR1 as SGHTA and CDR2 as FQGNSA. Trimming stripped 2 bases from V and 11 bases from J, with 15 bases between. The CDR3 sequence: CASSLFSTTGAFF. DNA for the CDR3: TGTGCCAGCAGCTTATTCAGCACAACGGGGGCTTTCTTT.

This rearrangement joins TRBV4-1 to TRBJ2-3; TRBD2 agrees at 12 bases. Germline V gene lookup returns CDR1 MGHRA and CDR2 YSYEKL. The CDR3 runs 19 residues. Trimming at V came to 1 base and at J to 3 bases, leaving 11 bases not matched to a gene. The CDR3 is CASSQGAGLAGSRTDTQYF. Written as DNA, the CDR3 is TGCGCCAGCAGCCAAGGCGCCGGACTAGCGGGATCTCGTACAGATACGCAGTATTTT.

V and J are TRBV18 and TRBJ2-2, with D hard to call. The CDR3 contains 17 residues. Germline V gene sequence: CDR1 KGHSH, CDR2 LQKENI. Trimming cost V 1 base and J 5 bases, with 17 bases left between them. For the CDR3, the DNA is TGTGCCAGCTCACCACTGCCCAACTCCCATAGTACCGGGGAGCTGTTTTTT. Protein sequence: CASSPLPNSHSTGELFF.

This chain joins TRBV4-1 and TRBJ2-1; no definite D call. The CDR3 is made up of 17 amino acids. V lost 4 bases and J lost 0, with 16 bases in between. Germline V gene data show CDR1 as MGHRA and CDR2 as YSYEKL. The CDR3 protein is CASSLPGISSSYNEQFF. The DNA of the CDR3 is TGCGCCAGCAGCCTCCCGGGTATCTCGAGCTCCTACAATGAGCAGTTCTTC.

The chain has TRBV5-1 and TRBJ1-2; no firm D call. V was clipped by 5 bases and J by 2 bases, with 7 bases between them. Germline CDR1 and CDR2: SGHRS and YFSETQ. The CDR3 consists of 12 residues. CDR3 in DNA: TGCGCCAGCAGGCCTGGAAACTATGGCTACACCTTC. Its protein is CASRPGNYGYTF.

This clonotype was observed a handful of times. The CDR3 spells CASSFVRGANTGELFF. The CDR3 DNA is TGCGCCAGCAGCTTTGTCCGGGGGGCGAACACCGGGGAGCTGTTTTTT. The chain uses TRBV5-1 and TRBJ2-2; 7 bases fit TRBD2. CDR1 is SGHRS and CDR2 is YFSETQ in the germline V gene. The J segment lost 0 bases and the V segment lost 2 bases, leaving 4 bases of the junction unmatched. The CDR3 runs to 16 residues.

This clonotype has a handful of counts. V and J are TRBV6-1 and TRBJ1-1; 7 bases match TRBD1. The CDR3 has 19 amino acids. The trim removed 6 bases at V and 4 bases at J, leaving 23 bases unmatched. The V gene's germline CDR1 is MNHNS and CDR2 SASEGT. CDR3 loop: CASSNEAGAGGPWVTEAFF. CDR3 in DNA: TGTGCCAGCAGCAACGAAGCCGGGGCAGGGGGGCCCTGGGTCACTGAAGCTTTCTTT.